The subject of this entry is one TCR beta chain. Its target is unknown. The repertoire was sequenced with immunoSEQ multiplex PCR; TCRdb's copy has only in-frame clones and lacks some. The sample includes about 56,000 clones, 80% to 90% of them seen just once. The V and J ends lost 5 bases and 9 bases respectively, with 20 bases between them. CDR1 LNHDA and CDR2 SQIVND come from the germline V gene (reference sequence). The CDR3 covers 15 residues. The source of the sample is a study of T cell responses to AZD1222 COVID-19 vaccine. General observations from the study: Reportedly, close to half of spike-specific TCRs are directed against unmutated variant regions.

The sample here was peripheral blood, taken on day 0 of AZD1222 vaccination. The source is an adult in good health. The chain combines TRBV19 with TRBJ2-4; D might be TRBD1 (6 bases). The DNA of the CDR3 is TGTGCCAGTAGTCCCCAGGGACCTGGGGGCCCCATTCAGTACTTC. Its protein product is CASSPQGPGGPIQYF. Combining the CDR3 with reference TRBV19 and TRBJ2-4 gives the whole variable domain DGGITQSPKYLFRKEGQNVTLSCEQNLNHDAMYWYRQDPGQGLRLIYYSQIVNDFQKGDIAEGYSVSREKKESFPLTVTSAQKNPTAFYLCASSPQGPGGPIQYFGAGTRLSVL.